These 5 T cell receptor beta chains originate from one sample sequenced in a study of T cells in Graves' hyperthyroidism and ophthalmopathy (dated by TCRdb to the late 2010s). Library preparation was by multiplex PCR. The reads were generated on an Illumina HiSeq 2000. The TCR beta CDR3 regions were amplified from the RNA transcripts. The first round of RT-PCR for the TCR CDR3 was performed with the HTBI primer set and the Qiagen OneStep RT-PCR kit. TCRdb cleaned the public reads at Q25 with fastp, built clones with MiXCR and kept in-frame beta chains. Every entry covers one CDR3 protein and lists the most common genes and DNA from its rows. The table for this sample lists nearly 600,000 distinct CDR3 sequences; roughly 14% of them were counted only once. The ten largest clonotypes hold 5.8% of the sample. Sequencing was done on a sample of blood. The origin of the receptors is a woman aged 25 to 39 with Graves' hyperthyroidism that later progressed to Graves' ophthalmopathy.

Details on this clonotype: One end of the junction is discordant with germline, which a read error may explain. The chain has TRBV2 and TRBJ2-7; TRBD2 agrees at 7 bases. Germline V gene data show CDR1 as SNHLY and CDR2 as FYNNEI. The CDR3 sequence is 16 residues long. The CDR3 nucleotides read TGTGCCAGCAGTGATAGGTTTGGGTCCAGGGACTACGGGCAGTACTTC. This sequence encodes CASSDRFGSRDYGQYF.

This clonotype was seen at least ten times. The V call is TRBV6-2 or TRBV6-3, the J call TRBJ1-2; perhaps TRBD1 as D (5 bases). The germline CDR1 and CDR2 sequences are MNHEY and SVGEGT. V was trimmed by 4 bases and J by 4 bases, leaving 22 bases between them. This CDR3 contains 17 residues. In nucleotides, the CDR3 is TGTGCCAGCAGTTCGTCTCACGGGACCCCGGGCGGCTATGGCTACACCTTC. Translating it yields CASSSSHGTPGGYGYTF.

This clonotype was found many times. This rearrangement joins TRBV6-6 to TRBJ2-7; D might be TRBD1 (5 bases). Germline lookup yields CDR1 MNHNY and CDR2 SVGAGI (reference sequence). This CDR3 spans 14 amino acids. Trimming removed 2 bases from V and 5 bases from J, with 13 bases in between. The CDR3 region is CASSYQGALNEQYF. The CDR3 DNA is TGTGCCAGCAGTTACCAGGGCGCACTAAACGAGCAGTACTTC.

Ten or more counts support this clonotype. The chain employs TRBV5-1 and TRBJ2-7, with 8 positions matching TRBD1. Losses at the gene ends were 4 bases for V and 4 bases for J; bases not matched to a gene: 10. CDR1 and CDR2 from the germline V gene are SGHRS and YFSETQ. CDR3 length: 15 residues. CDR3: CASSTRDRTFYEQYF. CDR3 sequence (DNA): TGCGCCAGCAGCACCCGGGACAGGACTTTTTACGAGCAGTACTTC.

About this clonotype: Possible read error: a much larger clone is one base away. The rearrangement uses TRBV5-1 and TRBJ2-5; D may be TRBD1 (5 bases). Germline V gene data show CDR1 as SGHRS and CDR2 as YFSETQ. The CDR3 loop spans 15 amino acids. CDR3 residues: CASSFKGAKEEAQYF. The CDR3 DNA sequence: TGCGCCAGCAGCTTTAAAGGGGCCAAGGAAGAGGCCCAGTACTTC.